A single sample gave rise to the 4 T cell receptor beta chains below, sequenced in a study of early T cells in non-severe SARS-CoV-2 infection. In TCRdb, the 5' RACE reads were re-called with MiXCR into one record per CDR3 protein. Of tens of thousands of distinct CDR3 sequences listed, 16% are singletons. The sequences come from whole blood, collected at baseline. These receptors were obtained from an adult who was a healthcare worker with PCR-confirmed SARS-CoV-2 infection or an uninfected control (not recorded which).

This chain joins TRBV30 and TRBJ2-3; D not certain. V lost 5 bases and J 5 bases, leaving 11 bases between the germline ends. In germline, CDR1 is GTSNPN, CDR2 SVGIG (reference sequence). There are 12 residues in the CDR3. In nucleotides, the CDR3 is TGTGCCTGGGGCCCCTCATTAGATACGCAGTATTTT. As protein: CAWGPSLDTQYF.

There are a few counts of this clonotype. This chain uses TRBV7-9 with TRBJ1-1; D is possibly TRBD1 (5 bases). From germline, CDR1 is SEHNR and CDR2 FQNEAQ (reference sequence). V shed 1 base and J shed 0 bases, with 12 bases lying between them. This CDR3 spans 16 amino acids. CDR3 loop: CASSLVGRGVNTEAFF. The CDR3 nucleotides read TGTGCCAGCAGCTTAGTCGGTAGGGGCGTGAACACTGAAGCTTTCTTT.

As DNA, the CDR3 is TGCGCCAGCAGCCAAGTGATGGCCGGGGAGCTGTTTTTT. Translation gives CASSQVMAGELFF. The rearrangement uses TRBV4-3 and TRBJ2-2; D not resolved. The CDR3 covers 13 residues. The germline V gene has CDR1 LGHNA and CDR2 YSLEER. Trimming took off 1 base at V and 6 bases at J, with 6 bases between the two ends.

The genes are TRBV7-6 and TRBJ2-6; no firm D call. The CDR3 totals 14 residues. Germline CDR1 SGHVS, CDR2 FNYEAQ. V lost 4 bases and J 2 bases, leaving 6 bases between the germline ends. The CDR3 coding sequence is TGTGCCAGCAGCTACAGTACTGGGGCCAACGTCCTGACTTTC. Translation: CASSYSTGANVLTF.